Following are 17 T cell receptor beta chains from one sample sequenced in a study of blood T cell repertoires in COVID-19. Libraries were prepared by immunoSEQ multiplex PCR; TCRdb keeps only in-frame clonotypes and omits some of them. This sample yields a few hundred thousand clones, of which 80% to 90% are seen a single time; about 11% belongs to the top ten. Sequenced sample: peripheral blood. The receptors here all came from a woman between 70 and 85 years old with acute or convalescent COVID-19.

The chain uses TRBV15 and TRBJ1-2; perhaps TRBD1 as D (5 bases). The CDR3 covers 15 residues. Looked up from germline, CDR1 is LNHNV and CDR2 is YYDKDF (reference sequence). V was shortened by 0 bases and J by 4 bases, with 12 bases between the two germline ends. In DNA form, the CDR3 reads TGTGCCACCAGCAGAGAAGGGGCCGGGCCCTATGGCTACACCTTC. Translating gives CATSREGAGPYGYTF.

The CDR3 bases are TGCGCCAGCACGGCAGGGGGCTACGAGCAGTACTTC. It codes for CASTAGGYEQYF. The gene calls are TRBV23-1 and TRBJ2-7; TRBD1 matches 7 bases. TRBV23-1 is assigned to the ORF class and has an uncertain function. Unmatched junction bases numbered 3, after V lost 7 bases and J lost 3 bases. This CDR3 has 12 residues.

The rearrangement uses TRBV5-5 and TRBJ1-4; 10 bases are a match to TRBD1. Per the germline V gene, CDR1 is SGHKS and CDR2 is YYEKEE (reference sequence). The CDR3 length is 14 residues. The V segment lost 3 bases and the J segment 5 bases; nucleotides outside the gene matches: 1. The CDR3: CASSWTGGNEKLFF. CDR3 in DNA: TGTGCCAGCAGCTGGACAGGGGGAAATGAAAAACTGTTTTTT.

This chain links TRBV18 with TRBJ1-6; D is perhaps TRBD1 (6 bases). This CDR3 has 14 residues. Germline CDR1 KGHSH, CDR2 LQKENI. V dropped 3 bases and J dropped 10 bases, with 13 bases sitting between them. CDR3 residues: CASSPEGGSSPLHF. CDR3 coding DNA: TGTGCCAGCTCACCGGAGGGGGGGAGCTCACCCCTCCACTTT.

Worth noting for this clone: The CDR3 end shows no conserved phenylalanine or tryptophan, and so a read error is likely. The limits of the CDR3 on the DNA are not certain, so only TCRdb's listed CDR3 is given. This sequence joins TRBV10-1 and TRBJ1-3; TRBD1 reflects the table's D call only, with no check against the DNA. Germline values: CDR1 WNHNN, CDR2 SYGVQD (reference sequence). 10 amino acids form the CDR3, both terminal residues included. The CDR3 is CASPGTGGYL.

V and J are TRBV18 and TRBJ2-5; D possibly corresponds to TRBD1 (5 bases). The CDR3 runs to 13 residues. In germline, CDR1 is KGHSH, CDR2 LQKENI. Trimming cost V 4 bases and J 2 bases, with 8 bases left between them. The CDR3 region is CASSRGGQETQYF. CDR3 in DNA: TGTGCCAGCTCACGGGGCGGACAAGAGACCCAGTACTTC.

DNA of the CDR3: TGTGCCAGCAGTTTCGGGGGGCGGCATAATTCACCCCTCCACTTT. This gives the protein CASSFGGRHNSPLHF. This chain links TRBV27 with TRBJ1-6; TRBD1 might be the D (6 bases). Germline V gene sequence: CDR1 MNHEY, CDR2 SMNVEV (reference sequence). This CDR3 spans 15 amino acids. Trimming left V 3 bases short and J 5 bases short, with 11 bases between.

The V call is TRBV12-5, the J call TRBJ2-5; 14 bases map to TRBD2. The CDR3 extends over 16 amino acids. In germline, CDR1 is LGHNT, CDR2 FRNRAP. V shed 5 bases, J shed 5 bases, and the junction held 7 bases outside the gene matches. Here the CDR3 DNA reads TGTGCTAGTGGTCCTCAGACTAGCGGGGGGGCCGAGACCCAGTACTTC. Its translation: CASGPQTSGGAETQYF.

This clone appeared a few times. This chain joins TRBV5-6 and TRBJ2-2; maybe TRBD1 (5 bases). From germline, CDR1 is SGHDT and CDR2 YYEEEE. The V end was cut by 1 base, the J end by 9 bases, with 7 bases between. The CDR3 has 12 residues. Here the CDR3 DNA reads TGTGCCAGCAGCTTGAAGGGGAGGGAGCTGTTTTTT. Protein sequence: CASSLKGRELFF.

This clone was found a few times. The chain employs TRBV21-1 and TRBJ1-5; the table names TRBD1, a call not compared with the DNA. TRBV21-1 counts as a pseudogene. This CDR3 spans 18 amino acids. The CDR3 sequence is CASSKEGRGQLLNQPQHF. CDR3 coding DNA: TGTGCCAGCAGCAAAGAGGGGCGAGGCCAGCTACTCAATCAGCCCCAGCATTTT.

The chain is built from TRBV10-2 and TRBJ1-5, with a tentative D call TRBD1 (5 bases). Trimming removed 4 bases at V and 5 bases at J, with 12 bases between. CDR3 length equals 14 residues. Germline values: CDR1 WSHSY, CDR2 SAAADI. This CDR3 reads CASSVWGSHQPQHF. The CDR3 DNA reads TGCGCCAGCAGTGTATGGGGCAGCCATCAGCCCCAGCATTTT.

V is TRBV4-1 and J is TRBJ1-2, with D uncertain. CDR1 MGHRA and CDR2 YSYEKL come from the germline V gene. V was shortened by 1 base and J by 5 bases, with 11 bases between the two germline ends. CDR3 size: 14 residues. The CDR3 loop is CASSQASGPYGYTF. Here the CDR3 DNA reads TGCGCCAGCAGCCAAGCTAGCGGACCGTATGGCTACACCTTC.

This sequence joins TRBV5-1 and TRBJ2-1, with D hard to call. Germline CDR1 is SGHRS and CDR2 is YFSETQ. This CDR3 is 18 amino acids long. V lost 6 bases and J 0 bases, leaving 22 bases between the germline ends. The CDR3: CASKPGSTKMSSYNEQFF. CDR3 in DNA: TGCGCCAGCAAACCCGGGTCTACAAAAATGAGCTCCTACAATGAGCAGTTCTTC.

This chain joins TRBV15 and TRBJ2-2, with TRBD1 matching 11 bases. This CDR3 region has 17 residues. Germline-derived CDR1 and CDR2 are LNHNV and YYDKDF (reference sequence). The J segment lost 3 bases and the V segment lost 0 bases, leaving 3 bases of the junction unmatched. Written as DNA, the CDR3 is TGTGCCACCAGCAGAGATCCGGGACAGGGGGACACCGGGGAGCTGTTTTTT. It encodes CATSRDPGQGDTGELFF. The whole variable domain, filled in from reference TRBV15 and TRBJ2-2, reads DAMVIQNPRYQVTQFGKPVTLSCSQTLNHNVMYWYQQKSSQAPKLLFHYYDKDFNNEADTPDNFQSRRPNTSFCFLDIRSPGLGDTAMYLCATSRDPGQGDTGELFFGEGSRLTVL.

J is TRBJ1-2 and V is TRBV5-1; 7 nucleotides match TRBD1. The CDR3 loop spans 14 amino acids. The germline CDR1 and CDR2 sequences are SGHRS and YFSETQ. Trimming at V came to 1 base and at J to 8 bases, leaving 8 bases not matched to a gene. The CDR3 region is CASSLSGGTQGYTF. CDR3 nucleotide sequence: TGCGCCAGCAGCTTGTCAGGGGGTACGCAAGGCTACACCTTC.

The chain employs TRBV9 and TRBJ2-2, with TRBD1 matching over 12 bases. J gave up 1 base and V 5 bases, and 9 bases lay outside the gene matches. CDR3 length equals 18 residues. Germline CDR1 SGDLS, CDR2 YYNGEE. The CDR3 DNA reads TGTGCCAGCAGGCCGGGACAGGGGGCGAGGGAGAACACCGGGGAGCTGTTTTTT. Amino acid sequence: CASRPGQGARENTGELFF.

The CDR3 protein is CASSFSTGTQETQYF. The CDR3 region has the DNA TGTGCCAGCAGCTTTTCGACAGGTACGCAAGAGACCCAGTACTTC. The genes are TRBV3-1 (or the pseudogene TRBV3-2) and TRBJ2-5; D may be TRBD1 (6 bases). The length of the CDR3 is 15 residues. Trimming removed 5 bases from V and 2 bases from J, with 15 bases in between. Germline assignment: CDR1 LGHDT and CDR2 YNNKEL (reference sequence).